This T cell receptor (beta chain) was documented in a study of cytomegalovirus exposure and HLA in healthy donors. Study results and limitations: It was reported that the classifier diagnosed cytomegalovirus status with high specificity and sensitivity in both the original and validation cohorts. Differences between HLA loci emerged in a later analysis of TCR association rates, with DRB1 most and HLA-C fewest.

This clone has only one observation. Its antigen is not identified. The length of the CDR3 is 15 residues. Trimming stripped 7 bases from V and 5 bases from J, with 18 bases between. The germline CDR1 and CDR2 sequences are MNHNS and SASEGT. Primers included in the PCR were 60 Vbeta and 13 Jbeta primers. Original processing notes: Roughly 11 million shared chains were among the approximately 80 million unique TCR beta chains that a later analysis counted. Some clones are missing from TCRdb's copy, which holds only in-frame ones; the method was immunoSEQ multiplex PCR. The DNA was the basis for D and trimming; V, J and clone size are from that table. The repertoire has about 140,000 clones, just over 70% of them found once; the top ten carry 1.5% to 2%.

This TCR derives from a woman in her 30s in good health and CMV-seronegative. Source material: PBMCs. The gene calls are TRBV6-1 and TRBJ1-5, with D possibly being TRBD1 (5 bases). In DNA, the CDR3 is TGTGCCAGCACCCAGGACATGTCAAGGTATCAGCCCCAGCATTTT. This translates into CASTQDMSRYQPQHF.